Following are 27 T cell receptor beta chains from one sample sequenced in a study of blood T cell repertoires in COVID-19. The assay was immunoSEQ multiplex PCR, and TCRdb's table has in-frame clones only and misses some. The sample shows some 80,000 clones, about four fifths of them seen only once. Sample: peripheral blood. The receptor source for this set is an elderly man with acute or convalescent COVID-19.

CDR3 sequence reads: CSVEVKETQYF. The CDR3 DNA sequence: TGCAGCGTTGAAGTCAAAGAGACCCAGTACTTC. V is TRBV29-1 and J is TRBJ2-5, with D unclear. Looked up from germline, CDR1 is SQVTM and CDR2 is ANQGSEA. The CDR3 has 11 amino acids. The V end lost 1 base, the J end lost 3 bases, and 3 bases lay between the germline ends. The full variable domain, completed using reference TRBV29-1 and TRBJ2-5, is SAVISQKPSRDICQRGTSLTIQCQVDSQVTMMFWYRQQPGQSLTLIATANQGSEATYESGFVIDKFPISRPNLTFSTLTVSNMSPEDSSIYLCSVEVKETQYFGPGTRLLVL.

The chain recombines TRBV3-1 (or the pseudogene TRBV3-2) with TRBJ1-1; TRBD1 is a possible D gene (6 bases). The CDR3 is 16 amino acids. The germline gives CDR1 LGHDT, CDR2 YNNKEL (reference sequence). Trimming left V 2 bases short and J 0 bases short, with 13 bases between. CDR3 residues: CASSQFRGTMNTEAFF. For the CDR3, the DNA is TGTGCCAGCAGCCAATTCAGGGGCACCATGAACACTGAAGCTTTCTTT.

The genes are TRBV23-1 and TRBJ2-3, with unresolved D. TRBV23-1 belongs to the ORF category, with a function that is uncertain. The CDR3 totals 16 residues. The V end was cut by 1 base, the J end by 0 bases, with 11 bases between. The CDR3 coding sequence is TGCGCCAGCAGTCAATGTTGCGCTTCTAGCACAGATACGCAGTATTTT. It translates to CASSQCCASSTDTQYF.

The V and J genes are TRBV15 and TRBJ2-2; 7 bases match TRBD1. Germline trimming cut 0 bases from V and 6 bases from J; bases unmatched to any gene: 7. This CDR3 is built from 16 residues. Germline V gene lookup returns CDR1 LNHNV and CDR2 YYDKDF (reference sequence). CDR3 in amino acids: CATSRDQRGRAGELFF. CDR3 in DNA: TGTGCCACCAGCAGAGATCAGAGGGGGCGGGCCGGGGAGCTGTTTTTT. The full variable domain, with the rest looked up from reference TRBV15 and TRBJ2-2, is DAMVIQNPRYQVTQFGKPVTLSCSQTLNHNVMYWYQQKSSQAPKLLFHYYDKDFNNEADTPDNFQSRRPNTSFCFLDIRSPGLGDTAMYLCATSRDQRGRAGELFFGEGSRLTVL.

This rearrangement joins TRBV9 to TRBJ2-5; D may be TRBD2 (7 bases). The CDR3 has 15 amino acids. V was pared by 0 bases and J by 5 bases, with 14 bases between. The germline CDR1 and CDR2 sequences are SGDLS and YYNGEE. The CDR3 DNA is TGTGCCAGCAGCGTAGGTGCGGGGGCGGGGGAGACCCAGTACTTC. Its translation: CASSVGAGAGETQYF.

The chain recombines TRBV29-1 with TRBJ1-2; 8 bases are a match to TRBD1. Germline lookup yields CDR1 SQVTM and CDR2 ANQGSEA. The CDR3 is 14 amino acids. V lost 0 bases and J lost 4; bases outside the gene matches: 4. The CDR3 DNA follows: TGCAGCGTTGAAGAATCAGGGGGCGGCTATGGCTACACCTTC. It is translated as CSVEESGGGYGYTF. The full variable domain, with the rest looked up from reference TRBV29-1 and TRBJ1-2, is SAVISQKPSRDICQRGTSLTIQCQVDSQVTMMFWYRQQPGQSLTLIATANQGSEATYESGFVIDKFPISRPNLTFSTLTVSNMSPEDSSIYLCSVEESGGGYGYTFGSGTRLTVV.

The chain employs TRBV6-5 and TRBJ2-3; 8 nucleotides agree with TRBD2. This CDR3 is built from 15 residues. Germline V CDR1 and CDR2: MNHEY, SVGAGI. The trim removed 6 bases at V and 0 bases at J, leaving 5 bases unmatched. CDR3 nucleotide sequence: TGTGCCAGCAGGATCGGACTAGCTAGCACAGATACGCAGTATTTT. Its protein product is CASRIGLASTDTQYF.

The chain is built from TRBV5-6 and TRBJ1-4; D is unclear. Trimming took off 1 base at V and 8 bases at J, with 9 bases between the two ends. The CDR3 spans 13 residues. The germline CDR1 and CDR2 sequences are SGHDT and YYEEEE. In nucleotides, the CDR3 is TGTGCCAGCAGCTTGTCAAACGCGGAAAAACTGTTTTTT. Translated, it gives CASSLSNAEKLFF.

This rearrangement joins TRBV19 to TRBJ1-1; unclear D gene. V lost 3 bases to trimming and J lost 4 bases, with 9 bases between them. The CDR3 consists of 13 residues. CDR1 LNHDA and CDR2 SQIVND come from the germline V gene (reference sequence). In nucleotides, the CDR3 is TGTGCCAGTAGTATTCAGGTCATCACTGAAGCTTTCTTT. It encodes CASSIQVITEAFF.

The chain links TRBV6-5 to TRBJ1-1, with D hard to call. The CDR3 loop spans 14 amino acids. Germline V lookup: CDR1 MNHEY, CDR2 SVGAGI. V lost 5 bases and J 1 base, leaving 11 bases between the germline ends. Here the CDR3 DNA reads TGTGCCAGCAGTAAAAGAACGAGGAACACTGAAGCTTTCTTT. Encoded protein: CASSKRTRNTEAFF.

The chain has TRBV30 and TRBJ2-1; TRBD2 aligns across 8 bases. Germline values: CDR1 GTSNPN, CDR2 SVGIG (reference sequence). This CDR3 region has 15 residues. V gave up 0 bases and J gave up 2 bases; unmatched junction bases: 3. CDR3 DNA sequence: TGTGCCTGGAGTGTCAGCGGGGGCCCCTACAATGAGCAGTTCTTC. Encoded protein: CAWSVSGGPYNEQFF.

There are a few counts of this clone. The chain uses TRBV4-2 and TRBJ1-1; D possibly corresponds to TRBD1 (6 bases). Germline assignment: CDR1 LGHNA and CDR2 YNFKEQ. The CDR3 sequence is 14 residues long. Trimming shortened V by 1 base and J by 6 bases, and 12 bases separated the two germline ends. CDR3 DNA sequence: TGTGCCAGCAGCCAAGTTTCAGGGGCCCCTGAAGCTTTCTTT. It specifies CASSQVSGAPEAFF.

CDR3 DNA: TGTGCCAGCAGCCGTACTAGCGGGAACTCCTACGAGCAGTACTTC. Translation gives CASSRTSGNSYEQYF. This sequence joins TRBV6-5 and TRBJ2-7, with 10 bases matching TRBD2. The ends lost 6 bases at V and 0 bases at J; junction bases unmatched: 5. Germline loops: CDR1 MNHEY, CDR2 SVGAGI. The CDR3 is 15 residues long.

The V call is TRBV21-1, the J call TRBJ1-6; TRBD1 is taken as the D call from the table, unchecked against the DNA. TRBV21-1 is a listed pseudogene. The CDR3 spans 15 residues. The CDR3, as DNA: TGTGCCAGCAGCAAAGTACCAGGGGTCAATTCACCCCTCCACTTT. Protein: CASSKVPGVNSPLHF.

This clone was picked up one time. This chain joins TRBV6-1 and TRBJ1-4, with D possibly TRBD1 on 6 matching bases. The CDR3 contains 15 residues. V lost 3 bases and J lost 8, with 16 bases in between. The germline gives CDR1 MNHNS, CDR2 SASEGT. CDR3 sequence reads: CASSEDSTRREKLFF. CDR3 sequence (DNA): TGTGCCAGCAGTGAGGACAGTACGCGAAGGGAAAAACTGTTTTTT.

The rearrangement joins TRBV24-1 to TRBJ2-1, with TRBD2 matching over 12 bases. The CDR3 contains 17 residues. Trimming cost V 3 bases and J 8 bases; bases outside gene matches: 10. Germline V gives CDR1 KGHDR, CDR2 SFDVKD. As DNA, the CDR3 is TGTGCCACCAGTGATAGTGCTAGCGGGGGGGCCCGGGATGAGCAGTTCTTC. Its protein product is CATSDSASGGARDEQFF.

The chain recombines TRBV6-5 with TRBJ1-1, with a tentative D call TRBD1 (6 bases). Germline CDR1 and CDR2: MNHEY and SVGAGI. The CDR3 extends over 13 amino acids. Trimming took off 8 bases at V and 2 bases at J, with 12 bases between the two ends. CDR3 DNA sequence: TGTGCCAGCGTAGCCAGGGGAAACACTGAAGCTTTCTTT. It codes for CASVARGNTEAFF.

The chain is built from TRBV19 and TRBJ1-1, with TRBD1 matching 7 bases. This CDR3 spans 14 amino acids. CDR1 is LNHDA, CDR2 SQIVND, per germline (reference sequence). The V and J ends lost 5 bases and 5 bases, in that order; junction bases with no gene match: 8. CDR3 bases: TGTGCCAGTAGTGAGTCGACAGGGTTTACTGAAGCTTTCTTT. Residues: CASSESTGFTEAFF. Supplemented by reference TRBV19 and TRBJ1-1, the full variable domain reads DGGITQSPKYLFRKEGQNVTLSCEQNLNHDAMYWYRQDPGQGLRLIYYSQIVNDFQKGDIAEGYSVSREKKESFPLTVTSAQKNPTAFYLCASSESTGFTEAFFGQGTRLTVV.

The rearrangement uses TRBV3-1 (or the pseudogene TRBV3-2) and TRBJ1-1, with 7 bases that match TRBD1. CDR3 length equals 13 residues. The trim removed 1 base at V and 7 bases at J, leaving 3 bases unmatched. CDR1 and CDR2 from the germline V gene are LGHDT and YNNKEL (reference sequence). The CDR3 spells CASSQAWDSEAFF. DNA for the CDR3: TGTGCCAGCAGCCAAGCGTGGGACAGTGAAGCTTTCTTT.

CDR3 nucleotide sequence: TGTGCCAGCAGTGCGCACCGCGGGAACCAAGAGACCCAGTACTTC. Amino acid sequence: CASSAHRGNQETQYF. The chain recombines TRBV25-1 with TRBJ2-5; D might be TRBD2 (6 bases). This CDR3 is built from 15 residues. Germline values: CDR1 MGHDK, CDR2 SYGVNS. The V gene lost 4 bases and the J gene lost 0 bases, with 12 bases spanning the gap. The full variable domain, its missing parts supplied by reference TRBV25-1 and TRBJ2-5, is EADIYQTPRYLVIGTGKKITLECSQTMGHDKMYWYQQDPGMELHLIHYSYGVNSTEKGDLSSESTVSRIRTEHFPLTLESARPSHTSQYLCASSAHRGNQETQYFGPGTRLLVL.

The V call is TRBV3-1 (or the pseudogene TRBV3-2), the J call TRBJ1-3, with unresolved D. The germline V and J ends were trimmed by 1 base and 0 bases, with 4 bases remaining between them. This CDR3 has 14 residues. In germline, CDR1 is LGHDT, CDR2 YNNKEL (reference sequence). The CDR3 DNA sequence: TGTGCCAGCAGCCAAGCAGACTCTGGAAACACCATATATTTT. Encoded protein: CASSQADSGNTIYF.

The CDR3 is CSPRQSEKLFF. For the CDR3, the DNA is TGCAGTCCCAGGCAAAGTGAAAAACTGTTTTTT. This chain uses TRBV20-1 with TRBJ1-4; the D is unclear. This CDR3 comprises 11 residues. Germline assignment: CDR1 DFQATT and CDR2 SNEGSKA (reference sequence). Trimming shortened V by 8 bases and J by 7 bases, and 11 bases separated the two germline ends.

V and J are TRBV9 and TRBJ1-3; perhaps TRBD1 as D (5 bases). This CDR3 comprises 15 residues. The V and J ends lost 0 bases and 4 bases respectively, with 11 bases between them. Looked up from germline, CDR1 is SGDLS and CDR2 is YYNGEE. This CDR3 reads CASSVADRKGNTIYF. The DNA of the CDR3 is TGTGCCAGCAGCGTAGCCGACAGAAAAGGAAACACCATATATTTT.

The V and J genes are TRBV7-6 and TRBJ2-3; possibly TRBD2 for D (6 bases). V lost 4 bases to trimming and J lost 1 base, with 24 bases between them. Germline CDR1 SGHVS, CDR2 FNYEAQ. CDR3 size: 19 residues. DNA of the CDR3: TGTGCCAGCAGCTCCAAACCATGGGCTAGCGAGAGACGCACAGATACGCAGTATTTT. The encoded protein is CASSSKPWASERRTDTQYF.

V usage is TRBV7-2 and J usage is TRBJ2-1; 11 bases align to TRBD2. The CDR3 totals 15 residues. V lost 2 bases and J lost 9; bases outside the gene matches: 6. From germline, CDR1 is SGHTA and CDR2 FQGNSA. CDR3 sequence reads: CASSLIAGGLGEQFF. For the CDR3, the DNA is TGTGCCAGCAGCTTAATAGCGGGGGGGCTAGGTGAGCAGTTCTTC.

J is TRBJ1-1 and V is TRBV19; 7 bases line up with TRBD1. V shed 7 bases, J shed 0 bases, and the junction held 2 bases outside the gene matches. The V gene's germline CDR1 is LNHDA and CDR2 SQIVND (reference sequence). CDR3 length: 13 amino acids. This CDR3 reads CASKDRVNTEAFF. DNA for the CDR3: TGTGCCAGTAAAGACAGGGTGAACACTGAAGCTTTCTTT.

The chain combines TRBV27 with TRBJ1-3; D call uncertain. The CDR3 is 13 amino acids. V shed 9 bases and J shed 0 bases, with 9 bases lying between them. The germline CDR1 and CDR2 sequences are MNHEY and SMNVEV (reference sequence). The CDR3, as DNA: TGTGCCAGTAAGCGGGCCTCTGGAAACACCATATATTTT. Its protein is CASKRASGNTIYF.